Listed below are T cell receptor beta chains from one sample, sequenced in a study of blood T cells in healthy people across ages. Via MiXCR, TCRdb re-called the 5' RACE reads, giving one row per CDR3 protein. The table includes around 1,900,000 distinct CDR3 sequences, about two fifths detected once. The sample consisted of blood. The receptors stem from a human donor in good health. CDR3s include the opening cysteine and the closing phenylalanine or tryptophan. Fields, in order: V gene, J gene, CDR3 protein.

V gene: TRBV12-3/TRBV12-4
J gene: TRBJ1-2
CDR3 protein: CASSSRGAGYGYTF

V gene: TRBV4-1
J gene: TRBJ2-7
CDR3 protein: CASSQEPATSYEQYF

V gene: TRBV3-1
J gene: TRBJ2-5
CDR3 protein: CASSQDRFDPRANQETQYF

V gene: TRBV7-9
J gene: TRBJ2-3
CDR3 protein: CASIPISTDTQYF

V gene: TRBV20-1
J gene: TRBJ1-2
CDR3 protein: CSARRQGIPGANYGYTF

V gene: TRBV5-1
J gene: TRBJ2-1
CDR3 protein: CASSLFSSTRDEQFF

V gene: TRBV9
J gene: -
CDR3 protein: CASSAGQGQHSHEQYF

V gene: TRBV10-3
J gene: TRBJ2-5
CDR3 protein: CAIRSPGAETQYF

V gene: TRBV4-2
J gene: TRBJ2-5
CDR3 protein: CASSPGRSSGGTQETQYF

V gene: TRBV29-1
J gene: TRBJ1-5
CDR3 protein: CSVVREVGGDQPQHF

V gene: TRBV5-1
J gene: -
CDR3 protein: CASSTAAGGRETQYF

V gene: TRBV12-3/TRBV12-4
J gene: -
CDR3 protein: CASSFRGTGERYEQYF

V gene: TRBV28
J gene: TRBJ2-1
CDR3 protein: CASSFGPTNEQFF

V gene: TRBV29-1
J gene: TRBJ2-3
CDR3 protein: CSVESGGDTQYF

V gene: TRBV7-2
J gene: TRBJ2-1
CDR3 protein: CASSLVGQHRYNEQFF

V gene: TRBV20-1
J gene: TRBJ2-3
CDR3 protein: CSASRGLGDTQYF

V gene: TRBV5-5
J gene: TRBJ1-1
CDR3 protein: CASVRNTEAFF

V gene: TRBV12-3/TRBV12-4
J gene: TRBJ1-2
CDR3 protein: CASSVRPGLPKEANYGYTF

V gene: TRBV4-2
J gene: TRBJ2-1
CDR3 protein: CASSHLSGAGGSMSSYNEQFF

V gene: TRBV2
J gene: TRBJ2-5
CDR3 protein: CASSEGTGVETQYF

V gene: TRBV10-1
J gene: TRBJ2-3
CDR3 protein: CASSEPSGSTDTQYF

V gene: TRBV4-1
J gene: TRBJ1-2
CDR3 protein: CASSQAIVDGYTF

V gene: TRBV20-1
J gene: TRBJ2-7
CDR3 protein: CSAPDPSSYEQYF

V gene: TRBV29-1
J gene: TRBJ1-2
CDR3 protein: CSVDRTYGYTF

V gene: TRBV7-2
J gene: TRBJ1-5
CDR3 protein: CASSHGTQYGNQPQHF

V gene: TRBV20-1
J gene: TRBJ1-2
CDR3 protein: CSAFRDFYGYTF

V gene: TRBV6-2/TRBV6-3
J gene: TRBJ2-7
CDR3 protein: CASSYLVGGGQQYF

V gene: TRBV6-5
J gene: TRBJ2-5
CDR3 protein: CASSTALANRETQYF

V gene: TRBV7-8
J gene: TRBJ1-2
CDR3 protein: CASSPGSIYGYTF

V gene: TRBV20-1
J gene: TRBJ1-1
CDR3 protein: CSAPEGVLNTEAFF

V gene: TRBV2
J gene: TRBJ2-1
CDR3 protein: CARDSSVSRNEQFF

V gene: TRBV7-2
J gene: TRBJ2-3
CDR3 protein: CASSKNRGRTDTQYF

V gene: TRBV6-4
J gene: TRBJ2-1
CDR3 protein: CASSDGYPYNEQFF

V gene: TRBV11-1
J gene: TRBJ2-1
CDR3 protein: CASSMGAAYNEQFF

V gene: TRBV20-1
J gene: TRBJ2-7
CDR3 protein: CSASPGLIGEYEQYF

V gene: TRBV6-1
J gene: TRBJ1-2
CDR3 protein: CASRVGWAGEGYGYTF

V gene: TRBV20-1
J gene: TRBJ1-5
CDR3 protein: CSVKKLGSNQPQHF

V gene: TRBV7-2
J gene: TRBJ2-3
CDR3 protein: CASSLNEDTQYF

V gene: TRBV10-3
J gene: TRBJ2-1
CDR3 protein: CAITGTVNNEQFF

V gene: TRBV12-3/TRBV12-4
J gene: TRBJ2-7
CDR3 protein: CASGTHVRGYEQYF

V gene: TRBV7-2
J gene: TRBJ1-1
CDR3 protein: CASSLVPAMNTEAFF

V gene: TRBV10-3
J gene: TRBJ1-2
CDR3 protein: CAISPTGDRGLGYTF

V gene: TRBV9
J gene: TRBJ1-2
CDR3 protein: CASSVAGVGGYTF

V gene: TRBV28
J gene: TRBJ1-2
CDR3 protein: CASSLWTEGDYGYTF

V gene: TRBV10-3
J gene: TRBJ1-4
CDR3 protein: CAISEGLATNEKLFF

V gene: TRBV13
J gene: TRBJ2-4
CDR3 protein: CASSLETGGDYLQYF

V gene: TRBV7-9
J gene: TRBJ1-1
CDR3 protein: CASSLGGQASEAFF

V gene: TRBV20-1
J gene: TRBJ2-4
CDR3 protein: CSASPLAGGHNEQYF